This T cell receptor (beta chain) was observed in a study of T cells after yellow fever vaccination. Trimming left V 1 base short and J 1 base short, with 20 bases between. Germline V lookup: CDR1 SGHRS, CDR2 YFSETQ. This CDR3 contains 18 residues. This clonotype was observed many times. TCRdb recomputed calls from the 5' RACE reads with MiXCR, one row per CDR3 protein. In the table there are some 390,000 distinct CDR3 sequences, around 6.4% of which are singletons. The TCR originated in a man aged 30-40 years who received the YFV17D yellow fever vaccine. Sample: PBMCs, taken 5 days after the yellow fever booster vaccination. The chain joins TRBV5-1 to TRBJ2-5; D is perhaps TRBD1 (6 bases). The CDR3: CASSLLLGALPIQETQYF. Here the CDR3 DNA reads TGCGCCAGCAGCTTGTTACTGGGGGCCCTACCCATCCAAGAGACCCAGTACTTC.